Below, 10 T cell receptor beta chains from the same sample are listed, as sequenced in a study of T cell responses to AZD1222 COVID-19 vaccine. The table came from immunoSEQ multiplex PCR; TCRdb's copy has only in-frame clones and leaves some out. The table lists approximately 97,000 clones, 86% of them singletons. The input for sequencing was peripheral blood, taken on day 0 of AZD1222 vaccination. The receptor set was obtained from an adult in good health.

This chain uses TRBV3-1 (or the pseudogene TRBV3-2) with TRBJ1-1, with D possibly TRBD1 on 6 matching bases. V lost 4 bases, J lost 0 bases, and 12 bases lay in between. The V gene's germline CDR1 is LGHDT and CDR2 YNNKEL (reference sequence). The CDR3 runs to 15 residues. The CDR3, as DNA: TGTGCCAGCAGCCCCCTAACAGGGATGAACACTGAAGCTTTCTTT. Amino acid sequence: CASSPLTGMNTEAFF.

J is TRBJ2-3 and V is TRBV28; TRBD2 agrees at 12 bases. CDR1 and CDR2 (germline): MDHEN, SYDVKM. CDR3 length equals 15 residues. J gave up 3 bases and V 3 bases, and 1 base lay outside the gene matches. CDR3 sequence (DNA): TGTGCCAGCAGTTTGACTAGCGGGAGAACAGATACGCAGTATTTT. Protein product: CASSLTSGRTDTQYF. Using reference TRBV28 and TRBJ2-3 for the parts outside the CDR3, the full variable domain is DVKVTQSSRYLVKRTGEKVFLECVQDMDHENMFWYRQDPGLGLRLIYFSYDVKMKEKGDIPEGYSVSREKKERFSLILESASTNQTSMYLCASSLTSGRTDTQYFGPGTRLTVL.

The chain is built from TRBV28 and TRBJ2-3; the D call may be TRBD1 or TRBD2 (5 bases each). CDR3 length: 17 residues. The V gene's germline CDR1 is MDHEN and CDR2 SYDVKM. The V and J ends lost 1 base and 2 bases respectively, with 16 bases between them. CDR3 loop: CASSLSASRGHTDTQYF. The DNA of the CDR3 is TGTGCCAGCAGTTTATCGGCTAGCCGGGGCCACACAGATACGCAGTATTTT.

The chain joins TRBV28 to TRBJ1-1; TRBD1 is a possible D gene (5 bases). There are 15 residues in the CDR3. The germline V gene encodes CDR1 MDHEN and CDR2 SYDVKM. The ends were cut back, 5 bases at V and 4 bases at J, with 17 bases in the middle. The chain's CDR3 is CASSAGGARATEAFF. The CDR3 DNA is TGTGCCAGCAGTGCAGGAGGGGCGCGGGCCACTGAAGCTTTCTTT.

The rearrangement joins TRBV11-2 to TRBJ2-3; D may be TRBD2 (6 bases). This CDR3 region has 16 residues. From germline, CDR1 is SGHAT and CDR2 FQNNGV. The germline V and J ends were trimmed by 5 bases and 6 bases, with 21 bases remaining between them. The CDR3 bases are TGTGCCAGCAGCCGAGCTAGGGTGGGTCGGGAGGATACGCAGTATTTT. This sequence encodes CASSRARVGREDTQYF.

The chain uses TRBV28 and TRBJ2-4, with 11 bases that match TRBD2. The CDR3 extends over 14 amino acids. The V gene end was trimmed by 5 bases and the J gene end by 6 bases; junction bases not matched to a gene: 3. Germline V gene sequence: CDR1 MDHEN, CDR2 SYDVKM. The CDR3 DNA sequence: TGTGCCAGCAGTCCCACTAGCGGGAGAAACATTCAGTACTTC. Its translation is CASSPTSGRNIQYF.

Concerning this clone itself: A junction end diverges from the germline sequence, so it may reflect a read error. The chain links TRBV7-9 to TRBJ2-7, with D hard to call. This CDR3 region has 11 residues. Germline assignment: CDR1 SEHNR and CDR2 FQNEAQ (reference sequence). The CDR3 reads CASTLAYEQYF. The CDR3, as DNA: TGTGCCAGCACCTTAGCCTACGAGCAGTACTTC.

This clone was picked up a small number of times. This same CDR3 is encoded by further DNA sequences in the sample. The gene calls are TRBV6-5 and TRBJ2-1; TRBD2 aligns across 11 bases. There are 15 residues in the CDR3. Germline V lookup: CDR1 MNHEY, CDR2 SVGAGI. J lost 3 bases, V lost 6 bases, and 4 bases had no gene match. CDR3 sequence: CASSQTSGGYNEQFF. The CDR3 nucleotides are TGTGCCAGCAGCCAAACTAGCGGGGGCTACAATGAGCAGTTCTTC.

This clone showed up many times. V and J are TRBV7-9 and TRBJ2-7; no firm D call. V was clipped by 3 bases and J by 5 bases, with 8 bases between them. The germline V gene encodes CDR1 SEHNR and CDR2 FQNEAQ (reference sequence). The CDR3 consists of 12 residues. The CDR3 region is CASSFWPDEQYF. In nucleotides, the CDR3 is TGTGCCAGCAGCTTCTGGCCCGACGAGCAGTACTTC.

DNA for the CDR3: TGTGCCAGCAGCCTGGGGGTGGACCAGCCCCAGCATTTT. Its protein is CASSLGVDQPQHF. This chain joins TRBV16 and TRBJ1-5; tentative D call: TRBD1 (5 bases). V lost 4 bases, J lost 7 bases, and 11 bases lay in between. Per the germline V gene, CDR1 is KGHSY and CDR2 is FQNENV. The CDR3 length is 13 residues.